This T cell receptor (beta chain) was sequenced during a study of T cell responses to AZD1222 COVID-19 vaccine. Points from the study as a whole: Dominant CD4 TCR responses targeted spike regions 160-218 and 743-854.

Generated by immunoSEQ multiplex PCR, the TCRdb table keeps only in-frame clones and is missing some. The sample holds 98,000 or so clones; approximately 86% are singletons and the top ten take 2.5% to 4%. The V gene lost 3 bases and the J gene lost 2 bases, with 6 bases spanning the gap. The CDR3 extends over 13 amino acids. Notes on this clone: The antigen is not known.

The material sequenced was peripheral blood, taken 28 days after the second dose of the MenACWY control vaccine. The receptor was derived from an adult who received the MenACWY meningococcal vaccine as a control. This chain connects TRBV12-3 or TRBV12-4 to TRBJ2-3, with unresolved D. The CDR3 spells CASSFPPTDTQYF. Here the CDR3 DNA reads TGTGCCAGCAGTTTTCCCCCCACAGATACGCAGTATTTT.